This TCR beta chain appears in the sequencing data of a study of vaccination and CD4 T cells after COVID-19 (dated 2022 in TCRdb). Broadly, across the study: SARS-CoV-2 positivity had been established in the convalescent patients by nasal swab PCR, and mild disease was recorded in several of these patients and severe disease in one. In the convalescent cohort there were six males and four females, among whom were two Hispanic individuals, seven Caucasians, two Asians and one multiracial person. Participants got two doses of the Pfizer-BioNTech BNT162b2 vaccine (n=8) or two doses of the Moderna mRNA-1273 vaccine (n=2). Post-COVID blood samples from convalescent patients were collected a median of approximately 93 days after diagnosis, with a range of roughly 35 to 161 days. Post-vaccine blood samples were obtained a median of about 72 days after the second vaccine dose, with a range of about 14 to 250 days. Overlapping spike peptide pools from SARS-CoV-2 and from the common cold coronaviruses HCoV-NL63, HCoV-OC43 and HCoV-229E were used as culture stimuli. Control cultures received a CEFX viral epitope pool as the positive control, an HIV-1 Nef peptide pool as the negative control, or no peptide. The spike-specific CD4+ TCR repertoire was compared before and after mRNA vaccination in 10 to 11 COVID-19 convalescent patients and a handful of infection-naive healthy vaccine recipients. On the study overall, not on this receptor specifically: An increase in the median number of SARS-CoV-2-reactive clonotypes from more than 20 after infection to 38 after vaccination was observed, but the change was not found to be significant. Of the vaccine-specific clones in convalescent patients, 304 of 307, or nearly all, reacted only to SARS-CoV-2 spike and did not cross-react with common cold coronaviruses. Among convalescent patients, a median roughly 90% of the SARS-CoV-2-reactive clones seen after vaccination appeared only after vaccination, which suggests priming specific to the vaccine. The study included relatively few convalescent patients and did not analyze early timepoints after natural infection.

Comments on this clonotype: No cognate antigen has been identified for it. Base qualities are missing; no much larger clone stands one base away.

To prepare the library, PCR was applied. DNA from cultured CD4+ T cells underwent TCR sequencing with the Oncomine TCR Beta short-read assay at the Johns Hopkins FTIC core. The QIAamp micro DNA kit was used to extract genomic DNA from the cultured CD4+ T cells. Oncomine TCR Beta libraries from cultured CD4+ T cells were pooled using unique dual indexes and sequenced on an Illumina iSeq 100. As for the original processing: Non-productive sequences were filtered out, and CDR3s that did not start with C, did not end with F or W, or were shorter than 7 amino acids were discarded. The MANAFEST web application was used to identify antigen-specific clonotypes by comparing peptide-stimulated wells against reference wells and other culture wells. For a clone to be called positive, the clone needed an FDR below 0.05, an odds ratio above 5, and a productive frequency above 0.1% in at least two of three replicate wells. A clonotype counted as cross-reactive if it showed significant expansion both in the SARS-CoV-2 spike wells and in at least one common cold coronavirus spike condition. Levenshtein distances (stringdist) and unrooted phylogenetic trees (ape) in R version 3.6.1 were used to assess CDR3 homology. TCRdb handled the public reads itself, with Q25 trimming in fastp and clone calling in MiXCR, and kept productive beta chains. Every distinct CDR3 protein forms one entry, paired with its most common genes and DNA. TCRdb, not the original authors, processed these V and J calls. For this sample there are around 20,000 distinct CDR3 sequences; approximately 51% appear just once. The biggest ten clones account for 5% to 7% of the sample.

Clipping removes 5 bases from V and 4 bases from J, with 5 as the unmatched junction base count. The CDR3 holds 14 amino acids from the cysteine to the phenylalanine. The DNA shown is the 42-base CDR3, in frame from base 1. The sample's treatment or condition label is to be understood as: approximately nine-day PBMC culture with coronavirus spike peptide pools or control peptides (ViraFEST assay). To expand antigen-specific T cells with peptide pools and then pick out the expanded clonotypes through TCR sequencing, the study relied on the ViraFEST assay. The positive SARS-CoV-2 PCR tests of the convalescent patients were dated from March to December 2020, before the Alpha, Beta and Delta variants emerged in the United States. PBMCs were cultured at roughly 1.8 million per well in IMDM supplemented with roughly 5% human AB serum and 9 to 10 IU/ml IL-2, with about 11 ug/ml peptide pools added. On days 3 and 7, half of the culture medium was replaced with fresh IL-2-containing medium. After around 10 days of culture, CD4+ T cells were isolated by negative selection with the EasySep CD4+ T cell isolation kit. Ficoll-Paque Plus gradient centrifugation was used to isolate PBMCs from whole blood, and the isolated PBMCs were then either used fresh or cryopreserved at -140C. Triplicate wells were generally used for each culture condition.

This clonotype was sampled from a human donor who had recovered from COVID-19. Sequencing was carried out using CD4+ T cells from blood, cultured in vitro. The chain joins TRBV12-3 or TRBV12-4 to TRBJ2-7, with 10 junctional bases fitting TRBD2. CDR3 loop: CASSPLAGVYEQYF. The DNA sequence is TGTGCCAGCAGTCCGCTAGCGGGAGTATACGAGCAGTACTTC.